Included here is one T cell receptor (beta chain) sequence, with context. Its target is not known. A modified ARM-PCR protocol with three rounds of nested PCR amplified TCRbeta. TCRdb redid the calling of the multiplex PCR reads with MiXCR, one entry per CDR3 protein. There are 90,000 to 100,000 distinct CDR3 sequences in the sample; 80% occur only once, and less than 40% lies in the top ten. This sample's RNA came from whole unsorted tissue. The normal lung tissue was taken more than 3 cm from the tumor edge. The CDR3 spans 14 residues. The ends were cut back, 9 bases at V and 4 bases at J, with 17 bases in the middle. In germline, CDR1 is SGHAT, CDR2 FQNNGV. The data belong to a study of tumor and adjacent non-tumor tissue in lung cancer. Study-level background: The cohort had approximately 12 adenocarcinoma, a couple of squamous cell and 1 small cell patients.

Findings and limits, study-wide: Patients with more diverse tumor TCRs had worse survival.

The sequence was obtained from a man in his fifties or sixties with small cell lung cancer. The source material was distant non-tumor lung tissue. V and J are TRBV11-2 and TRBJ2-3; possibly TRBD1 for D (5 bases). The CDR3 bases are TGTGCCAGGAGTCCAGGGTTGTCAGCAGATACGCAGTATTTT. Encoded protein: CARSPGLSADTQYF.